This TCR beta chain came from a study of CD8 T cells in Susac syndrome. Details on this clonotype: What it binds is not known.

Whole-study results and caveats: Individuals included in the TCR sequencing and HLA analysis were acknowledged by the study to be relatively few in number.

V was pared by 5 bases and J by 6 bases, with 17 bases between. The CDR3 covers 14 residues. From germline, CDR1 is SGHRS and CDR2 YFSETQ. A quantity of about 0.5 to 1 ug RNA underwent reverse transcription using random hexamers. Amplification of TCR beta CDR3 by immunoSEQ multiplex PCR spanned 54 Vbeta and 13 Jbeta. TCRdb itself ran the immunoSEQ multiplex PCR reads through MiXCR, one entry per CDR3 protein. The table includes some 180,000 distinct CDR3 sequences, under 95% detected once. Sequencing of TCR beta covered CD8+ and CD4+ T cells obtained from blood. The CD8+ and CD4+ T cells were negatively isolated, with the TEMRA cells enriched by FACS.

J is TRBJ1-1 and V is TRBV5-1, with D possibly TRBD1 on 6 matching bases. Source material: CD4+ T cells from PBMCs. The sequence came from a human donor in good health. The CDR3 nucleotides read TGCGCCAGCAGACCTGGACAGTCGTACTCTGAAGCTTTCTTT. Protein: CASRPGQSYSEAFF.